This T cell receptor (beta chain) was captured in a study of beta chain features in type 1 diabetes. As to this clone: Its specificity is not known.

TCRB transcripts that were expressed got sequenced, as all of the isolated RNA had been reverse transcribed. Assay used: immunoSEQ multiplex PCR; TCRdb lists only in-frame clones, some missing. The sample lists roughly 500,000 clones; around 10% were seen once. The germline V gene has CDR1 MGHDK and CDR2 SYGVNS. The V gene end was trimmed by 3 bases and the J gene end by 2 bases; junction bases not matched to a gene: 3. This CDR3 contains 14 residues. Regarding the study as a whole: cDNA-based reads could over-represent cells with high TCR expression. Still unanswered here is whether HLA type influences TCRB rearrangement.

Central memory, naive, regulatory and stem cell-like memory CD4+ cells were sorted by CD45RO/CCR7/CD25/CD127/CD95/CD27. Sorted populations all exceeded 95% purity. The receptor's source is a woman younger than 30 in good health. This sequence joins TRBV25-1 and TRBJ1-2; 7 nucleotides agree with TRBD1. Sequenced material: naive CD4+ T cells from blood. Here the CDR3 DNA reads TGTGCCAGCAGTGAGTCAGGGGGGAACTATGGCTACACCTTC. It translates to CASSESGGNYGYTF.